The 10 T cell receptor beta chains in this list originate from one sample, sequenced in a study of blood T cell repertoires in COVID-19. Sequencing used immunoSEQ multiplex PCR; TCRdb keeps in-frame clones, though not all of them. Among hundreds of thousands of clones listed, 70% to 90% were seen once. Source material: peripheral blood. Receptors were obtained from a man aged 35-49 years with acute or convalescent COVID-19.

This clone was detected once. The chain is built from TRBV10-2 and TRBJ1-5; 10 nucleotides agree with TRBD1. Germline loops: CDR1 WSHSY, CDR2 SAAADI. V lost 6 bases to trimming and J lost 4 bases; unmatched junction nucleotides: 6. This CDR3 has 15 residues. The CDR3 spells CASRLGQGVNQPQHF. The CDR3 nucleotides are TGCGCCAGCAGACTCGGACAGGGGGTAAATCAGCCCCAGCATTTT.

The V and J genes are TRBV9 and TRBJ2-5; 12 bases match TRBD2. V shed 3 bases, J shed 4 bases, and the junction held 4 bases outside the gene matches. Germline CDR1 reads SGDLS; CDR2 reads YYNGEE. This CDR3 comprises 15 residues. The DNA for the CDR3 is TGTGCCAGCAGCGCTAGCGGGGGGGCCGGAGAGACCCAGTACTTC. It encodes CASSASGGAGETQYF. Based on the CDR3 plus reference TRBV9 and TRBJ2-5, the full variable domain is DSGVTQTPKHLITATGQRVTLRCSPRSGDLSVYWYQQSLDQGLQFLIQYYNGEERAKGNILERFSAQQFPDLHSELNLSSLELGDSALYFCASSASGGAGETQYFGPGTRLLVL.

The chain links TRBV7-8 to TRBJ1-2; 10 nucleotides match TRBD1. Germline-derived CDR1 and CDR2 are SGHVS and FQNEAQ. The CDR3 has 14 residues. V dropped 6 bases and J dropped 4; count of bases not matched to a gene: 5. CDR3 in DNA: TGTGCCAGCAGTCTGGGACAGGGGTTCTATGGCTACACCTTC. Translation gives CASSLGQGFYGYTF. The variable domain in full, completed from reference TRBV7-8 and TRBJ1-2, reads GAGVSQSPRYKVAKRGQDVALRCDPISGHVSLFWYQQALGQGPEFLTYFQNEAQLDKSGLPSDRFFAERPEGSVSTLKIQRTQQEDSAVYLCASSLGQGFYGYTFGSGTRLTVV.

The V call is TRBV18, the J call TRBJ1-1, with TRBD1 matching 8 bases. The CDR3 covers 13 residues. V dropped 6 bases and J dropped 4; count of bases not matched to a gene: 4. The germline V gene has CDR1 KGHSH and CDR2 LQKENI. CDR3: CASSRTGGTEAFF. Here the CDR3 DNA reads TGTGCCAGCTCCCGAACAGGGGGCACTGAAGCTTTCTTT.

This clone came up once. This sequence joins TRBV9 and TRBJ2-1, with a possible D match to TRBD2 (6 bases). Trimming stripped 0 bases from V and 4 bases from J, with 11 bases between. The CDR3 loop spans 15 amino acids. CDR1 is SGDLS and CDR2 is YYNGEE in the germline V gene. The CDR3 is CASSVGLESYNEQFF. CDR3 coding DNA: TGTGCCAGCAGCGTAGGACTAGAGAGTTACAATGAGCAGTTCTTC.

This clone showed up just once. This rearrangement joins TRBV4-1 to TRBJ2-7; 9 bases align to TRBD1. Trimming cost V 4 bases and J 5 bases; bases outside gene matches: 9. The CDR3 totals 15 residues. Germline assignment: CDR1 MGHRA and CDR2 YSYEKL. For the CDR3, the DNA is TGCGCCAGCAGCCCGCCCCGGACAGGGGTCAACGAGCAGTACTTC. Translation gives CASSPPRTGVNEQYF.

V and J are TRBV5-1 and TRBJ2-5; 7 nucleotides line up with TRBD1. The CDR3 totals 14 residues. Germline assignment: CDR1 SGHRS and CDR2 YFSETQ. J was trimmed by 4 bases and V by 4 bases; bases with no gene match: 7. The CDR3 bases are TGCGCCAGCAGCCGAGGGGGCGCGGGAGAGACCCAGTACTTC. Its translation is CASSRGGAGETQYF.

The V and J genes are TRBV11-2 and TRBJ2-5, with D possibly TRBD1 on 6 matching bases. Germline assignment: CDR1 SGHAT and CDR2 FQNNGV. The V end lost 5 bases, the J end lost 2 bases, and 15 bases lay between the germline ends. The CDR3 has 15 amino acids. The CDR3 nucleotides are TGTGCCAGCAGCCAAGGTTGGGGGCTACAAGAGACCCAGTACTTC. It is translated as CASSQGWGLQETQYF. Variable domain in full (rest from reference TRBV11-2 and TRBJ2-5): EAGVAQSPRYKIIEKRQSVAFWCNPISGHATLYWYQQILGQGPKLLIQFQNNGVVDDSQLPKDRFSAERLKGVDSTLKIQPAKLEDSAVYLCASSQGWGLQETQYFGPGTRLLVL.

The chain has TRBV5-4 and TRBJ2-5; maybe TRBD1 (5 bases). The ends were cut back, 2 bases at V and 4 bases at J, with 18 bases in the middle. This CDR3 contains 16 residues. Germline V gives CDR1 SGHNT, CDR2 YYREEE (reference sequence). The CDR3 nucleotides are TGTGCCAGCAGCTTTGTTTCAGGGATGGGCAGAGAGACCCAGTACTTC. Translating it yields CASSFVSGMGRETQYF.

This chain uses TRBV5-4 with TRBJ1-1; D perhaps matches TRBD1 (5 bases). Trimming took off 4 bases at V and 3 bases at J, with 13 bases between the two ends. This CDR3 has 14 amino acids. Germline V CDR1 and CDR2: SGHNT, YYREEE (reference sequence). CDR3 amino acids: CASSTGGRDTEAFF. The CDR3, as DNA: TGTGCCAGCAGCACGGGGGGGAGGGACACTGAAGCTTTCTTT.